This T cell receptor (beta chain) was found in a study of blood T cell repertoires in COVID-19. J gave up 7 bases and V 4 bases, and 5 bases lay outside the gene matches. The CDR3 contains 14 residues. Germline CDR1 SGHNT, CDR2 YYREEE (reference sequence). TCRdb keeps only in-frame clones here, not all; method: immunoSEQ multiplex PCR. The sample lists more than 300,000 clones, around 90% occurring once. Sample: PBMCs or T cells enriched from blood (not recorded which). This clonotype was sampled from a woman under 30 who had recovered from COVID-19. This rearrangement joins TRBV5-4 to TRBJ2-1, with TRBD2 matching over 10 bases. CDR3 protein: CASSAGLASNEQFF. In nucleotides, the CDR3 is TGTGCCAGCAGCGCGGGACTAGCGAGTAATGAGCAGTTCTTC. Complete variable domain (other parts from reference TRBV5-4 and TRBJ2-1): ETGVTQSPTHLIKTRGQQVTLRCSSQSGHNTVSWYQQALGQGPQFIFQYYREEENGRGNFPPRFSGLQFPNYSSELNVNALELDDSALYLCASSAGLASNEQFFGPGTRLTVL.